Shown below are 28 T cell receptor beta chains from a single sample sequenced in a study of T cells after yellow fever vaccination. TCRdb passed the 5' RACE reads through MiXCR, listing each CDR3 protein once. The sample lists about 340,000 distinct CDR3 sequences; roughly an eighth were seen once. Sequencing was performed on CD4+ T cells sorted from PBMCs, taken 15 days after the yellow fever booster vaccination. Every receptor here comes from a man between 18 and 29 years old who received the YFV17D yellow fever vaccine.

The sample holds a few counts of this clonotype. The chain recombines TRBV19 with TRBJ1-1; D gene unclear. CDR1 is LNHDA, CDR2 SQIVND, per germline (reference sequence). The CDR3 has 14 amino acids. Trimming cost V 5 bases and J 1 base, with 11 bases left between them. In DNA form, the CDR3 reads TGTGCCAGTAGTTTAGTAGCAGCGAACACTGAAGCTTTCTTT. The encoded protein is CASSLVAANTEAFF.

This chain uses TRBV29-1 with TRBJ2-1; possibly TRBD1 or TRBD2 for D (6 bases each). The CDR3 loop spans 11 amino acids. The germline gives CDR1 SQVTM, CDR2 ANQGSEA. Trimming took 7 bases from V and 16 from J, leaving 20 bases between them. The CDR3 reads CSAKKGGLPFF. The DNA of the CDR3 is TGCAGCGCAAAGAAGGGGGGACTCCCTTTCTTC.

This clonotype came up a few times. CDR3 in amino acids: CSAPRRGRNTEAFF. The CDR3 coding sequence is TGCAGTGCCCCCCGGAGGGGCAGGAACACTGAAGCTTTCTTT. The chain couples TRBV20-1 to TRBJ1-1, with D tentatively TRBD1 (5 bases). The CDR3 is 14 residues long. Germline values: CDR1 DFQATT, CDR2 SNEGSKA (reference sequence). Trimming took off 6 bases at V and 1 base at J, with 15 bases between the two ends.

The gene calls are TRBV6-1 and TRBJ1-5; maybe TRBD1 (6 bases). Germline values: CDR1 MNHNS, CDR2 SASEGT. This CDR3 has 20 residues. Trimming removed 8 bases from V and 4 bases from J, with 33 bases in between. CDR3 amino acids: CASYEARGTRSAQRNQPQHF. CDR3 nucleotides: TGTGCCAGCTATGAGGCGAGGGGGACGAGATCCGCTCAGAGAAATCAGCCCCAGCATTTT.

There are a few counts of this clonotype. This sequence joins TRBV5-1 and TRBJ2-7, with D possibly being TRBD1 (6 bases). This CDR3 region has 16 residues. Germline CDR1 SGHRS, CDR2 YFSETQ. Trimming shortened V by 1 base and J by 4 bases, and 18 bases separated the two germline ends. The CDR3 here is CASSLLGAGQLYEQYF. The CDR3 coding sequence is TGCGCCAGCAGCTTGTTGGGGGCCGGTCAACTATACGAGCAGTACTTC.

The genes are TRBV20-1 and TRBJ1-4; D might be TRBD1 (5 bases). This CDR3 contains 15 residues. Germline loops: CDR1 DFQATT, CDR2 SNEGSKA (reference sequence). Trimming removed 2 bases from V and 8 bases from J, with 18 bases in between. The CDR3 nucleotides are TGCAGTGCTAGACAGGGTGGGAATCCTCTCGAAAAACTGTTTTTT. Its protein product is CSARQGGNPLEKLFF.

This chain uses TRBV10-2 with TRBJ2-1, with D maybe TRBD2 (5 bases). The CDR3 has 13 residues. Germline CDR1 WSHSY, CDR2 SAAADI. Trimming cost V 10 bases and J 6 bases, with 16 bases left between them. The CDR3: CATGVTRSNEQFF. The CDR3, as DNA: TGCGCCACCGGGGTGACCCGCTCCAATGAGCAGTTCTTC.

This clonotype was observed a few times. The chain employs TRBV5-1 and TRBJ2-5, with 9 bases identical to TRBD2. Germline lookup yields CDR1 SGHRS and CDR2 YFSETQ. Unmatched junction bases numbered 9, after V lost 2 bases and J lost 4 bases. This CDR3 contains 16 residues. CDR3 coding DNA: TGCGCCAGCAGCTTCTATCCCGGGACTAGCCTAGAGACCCAGTACTTC. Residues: CASSFYPGTSLETQYF. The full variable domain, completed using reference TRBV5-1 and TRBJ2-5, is KAGVTQTPRYLIKTRGQQVTLSCSPISGHRSVSWYQQTPGQGLQFLFEYFSETQRNKGNFPGRFSGRQFSNSRSEMNVSTLELGDSALYLCASSFYPGTSLETQYFGPGTRLLVL.

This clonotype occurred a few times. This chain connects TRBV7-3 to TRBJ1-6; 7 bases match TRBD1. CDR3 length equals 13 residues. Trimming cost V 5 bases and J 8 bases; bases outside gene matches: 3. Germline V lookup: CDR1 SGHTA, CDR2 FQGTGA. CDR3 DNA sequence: TGTGCCAGCAGCGTAGACAGGGATTCACCCCTCCACTTT. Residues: CASSVDRDSPLHF.

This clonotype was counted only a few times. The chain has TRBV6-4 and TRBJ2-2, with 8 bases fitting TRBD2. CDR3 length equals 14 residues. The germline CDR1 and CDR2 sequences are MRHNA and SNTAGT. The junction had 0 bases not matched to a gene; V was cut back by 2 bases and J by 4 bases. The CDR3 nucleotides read TGTGCCAGCAGTGACGGGACTAGCACCGGGGAGCTGTTTTTT. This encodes CASSDGTSTGELFF.

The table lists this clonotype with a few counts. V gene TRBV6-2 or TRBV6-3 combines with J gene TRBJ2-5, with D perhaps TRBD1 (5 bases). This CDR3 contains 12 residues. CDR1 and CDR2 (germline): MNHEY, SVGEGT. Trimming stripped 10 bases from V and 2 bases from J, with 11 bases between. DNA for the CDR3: TGTGCCACCCGACAGAGACAAGAGACCCAGTACTTC. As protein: CATRQRQETQYF.

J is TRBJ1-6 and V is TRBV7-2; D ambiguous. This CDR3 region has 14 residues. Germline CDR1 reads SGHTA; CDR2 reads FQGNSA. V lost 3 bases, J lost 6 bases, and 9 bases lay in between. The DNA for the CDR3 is TGTGCCAGCAGCTTGGGCACGCTTAATTCACCCCTCCACTTT. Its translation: CASSLGTLNSPLHF. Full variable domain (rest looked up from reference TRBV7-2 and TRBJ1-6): GAGVSQSPSNKVTEKGKDVELRCDPISGHTALYWYRQSLGQGLEFLIYFQGNSAPDKSGLPSDRFSAERTGGSVSTLTIQRTQQEDSAVYLCASSLGTLNSPLHFGNGTRLTVT.

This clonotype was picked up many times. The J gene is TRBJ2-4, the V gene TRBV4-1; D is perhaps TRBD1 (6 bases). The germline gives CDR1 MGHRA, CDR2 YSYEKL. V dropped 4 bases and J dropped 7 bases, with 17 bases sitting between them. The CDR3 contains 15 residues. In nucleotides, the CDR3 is TGCGCCAGCAGCCGAACCCAGGGGCTGAACAACATTCAGTACTTC. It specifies CASSRTQGLNNIQYF.

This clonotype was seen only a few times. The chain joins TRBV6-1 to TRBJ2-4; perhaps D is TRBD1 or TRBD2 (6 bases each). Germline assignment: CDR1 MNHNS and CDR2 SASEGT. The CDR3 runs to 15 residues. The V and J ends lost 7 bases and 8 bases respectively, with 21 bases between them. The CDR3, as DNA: TGTGCCAGCATCGCTCGCCCGGGGGCGCGGGACATTCAGTACTTC. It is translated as CASIARPGARDIQYF.

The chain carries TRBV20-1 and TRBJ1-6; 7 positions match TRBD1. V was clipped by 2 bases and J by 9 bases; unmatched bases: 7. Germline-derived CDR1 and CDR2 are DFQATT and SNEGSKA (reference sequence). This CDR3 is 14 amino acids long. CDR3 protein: CSARPGTDTSPLHF. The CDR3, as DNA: TGCAGTGCTAGACCCGGGACAGATACTTCACCCCTCCACTTT.

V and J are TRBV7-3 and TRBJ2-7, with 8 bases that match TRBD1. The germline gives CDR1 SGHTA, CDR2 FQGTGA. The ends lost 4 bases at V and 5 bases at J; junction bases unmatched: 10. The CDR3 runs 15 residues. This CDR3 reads CASSSSGTGADEQYF. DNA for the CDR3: TGTGCCAGCAGCTCCTCCGGGACAGGTGCGGACGAGCAGTACTTC.

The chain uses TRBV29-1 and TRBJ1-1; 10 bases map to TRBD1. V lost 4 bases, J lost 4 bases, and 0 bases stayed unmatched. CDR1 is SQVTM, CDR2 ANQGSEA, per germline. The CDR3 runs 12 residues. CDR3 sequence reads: CSVGDRGTEAFF. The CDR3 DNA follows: TGCAGCGTTGGGGACAGGGGCACTGAAGCTTTCTTT.

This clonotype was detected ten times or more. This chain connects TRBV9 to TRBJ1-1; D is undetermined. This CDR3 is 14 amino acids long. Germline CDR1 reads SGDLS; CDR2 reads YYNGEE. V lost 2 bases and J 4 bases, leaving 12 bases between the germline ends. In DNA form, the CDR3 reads TGTGCCAGCAGCGTCCGGGTGGGCCCCACTGAAGCTTTCTTT. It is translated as CASSVRVGPTEAFF.

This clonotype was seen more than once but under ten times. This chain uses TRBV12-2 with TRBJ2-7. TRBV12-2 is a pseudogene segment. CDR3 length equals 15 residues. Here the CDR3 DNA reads TGTGCAAGTCGCTTAGCGAACCAGAAGACCTACGAGCAGTACGTC. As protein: CASRLANQKTYEQYV.

The CDR3 spells CASSRQGTGGPNTGELFF. The CDR3, as DNA: TGTGCCAGCAGCCGGCAAGGGACAGGGGGCCCGAACACCGGGGAGCTGTTTTTT. The V call is TRBV4-2, the J call TRBJ2-2, with 12 nucleotides matching TRBD1. With V trimmed by 4 bases and J by 0 bases, 6 bases remained unmatched. The CDR3 covers 18 residues. Germline CDR1 is LGHNA and CDR2 is YNFKEQ.

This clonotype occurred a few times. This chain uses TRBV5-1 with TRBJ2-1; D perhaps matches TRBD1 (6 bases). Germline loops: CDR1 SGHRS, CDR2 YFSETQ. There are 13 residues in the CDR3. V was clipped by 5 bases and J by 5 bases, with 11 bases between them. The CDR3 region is CASRPGDNNEQFF. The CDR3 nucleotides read TGCGCCAGCAGGCCAGGGGATAACAATGAGCAGTTCTTC. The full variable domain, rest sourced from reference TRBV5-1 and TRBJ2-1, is KAGVTQTPRYLIKTRGQQVTLSCSPISGHRSVSWYQQTPGQGLQFLFEYFSETQRNKGNFPGRFSGRQFSNSRSEMNVSTLELGDSALYLCASRPGDNNEQFFGPGTRLTVL.

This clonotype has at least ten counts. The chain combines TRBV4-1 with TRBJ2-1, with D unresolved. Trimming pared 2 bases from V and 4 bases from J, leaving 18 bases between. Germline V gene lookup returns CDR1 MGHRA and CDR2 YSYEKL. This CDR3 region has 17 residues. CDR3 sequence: CASSQNPQLATYNEQFF. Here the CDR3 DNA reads TGCGCCAGCAGCCAAAATCCCCAACTGGCGACATACAATGAGCAGTTCTTC.

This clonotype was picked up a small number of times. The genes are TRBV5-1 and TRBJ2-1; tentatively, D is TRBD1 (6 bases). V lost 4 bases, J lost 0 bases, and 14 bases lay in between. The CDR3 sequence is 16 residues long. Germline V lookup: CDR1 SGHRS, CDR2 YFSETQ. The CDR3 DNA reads TGCGCCAGCAGCCCCGGGACATACAGCTCCTACAATGAGCAGTTCTTC. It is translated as CASSPGTYSSYNEQFF. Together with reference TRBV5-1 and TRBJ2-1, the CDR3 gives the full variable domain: KAGVTQTPRYLIKTRGQQVTLSCSPISGHRSVSWYQQTPGQGLQFLFEYFSETQRNKGNFPGRFSGRQFSNSRSEMNVSTLELGDSALYLCASSPGTYSSYNEQFFGPGTRLTVL.

DNA of the CDR3: TGTGCCACCAGTGAGCTGACTAGCGGGGGCCGGGGGGAGACCCAGTACTTC. It specifies CATSELTSGGRGETQYF. The J gene is TRBJ2-5, the V gene TRBV24-1; 12 nucleotides align to TRBD2. The CDR3 runs 17 residues. V dropped 4 bases and J dropped 5; count of bases not matched to a gene: 10. Germline-derived CDR1 and CDR2 are KGHDR and SFDVKD.

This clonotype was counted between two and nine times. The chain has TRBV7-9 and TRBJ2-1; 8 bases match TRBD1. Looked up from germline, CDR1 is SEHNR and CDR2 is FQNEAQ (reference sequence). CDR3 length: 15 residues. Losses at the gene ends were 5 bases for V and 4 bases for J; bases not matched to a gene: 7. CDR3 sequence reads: CASSGQGPVYNEQFF. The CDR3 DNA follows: TGTGCCAGCAGCGGACAGGGACCGGTATACAATGAGCAGTTCTTC. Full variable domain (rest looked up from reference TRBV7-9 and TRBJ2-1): DTGVSQNPRHKITKRGQNVTFRCDPISEHNRLYWYRQTLGQGPEFLTYFQNEAQLEKSRLLSDRFSAERPKGSFSTLEIQRTEQGDSAMYLCASSGQGPVYNEQFFGPGTRLTVL.

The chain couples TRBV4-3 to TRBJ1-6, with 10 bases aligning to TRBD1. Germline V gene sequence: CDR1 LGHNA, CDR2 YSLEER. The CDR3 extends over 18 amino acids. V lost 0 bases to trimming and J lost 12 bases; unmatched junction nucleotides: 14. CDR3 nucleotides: TGCGCCAGCAGCCAAGATTTGGACGACAGGGGGCGTATAGGACCCCTCCACTTT. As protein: CASSQDLDDRGRIGPLHF.

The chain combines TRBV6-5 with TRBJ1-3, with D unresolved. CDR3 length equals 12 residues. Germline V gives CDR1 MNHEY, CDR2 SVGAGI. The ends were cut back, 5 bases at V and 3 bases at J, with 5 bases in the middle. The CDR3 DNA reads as TGTGCCAGCAGTGGCAGTGGAAACACCATATATTTT. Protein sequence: CASSGSGNTIYF.

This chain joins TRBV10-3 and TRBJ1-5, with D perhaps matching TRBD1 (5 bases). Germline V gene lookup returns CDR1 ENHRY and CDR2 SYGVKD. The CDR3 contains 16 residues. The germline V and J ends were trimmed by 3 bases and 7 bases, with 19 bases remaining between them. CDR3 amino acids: CAISDPGNSWDQPQHF. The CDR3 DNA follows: TGTGCCATCAGTGATCCCGGGAACAGCTGGGACCAGCCCCAGCATTTT.